This TCR beta chain was recovered during a study of OX40 agonist ivuxolimab in advanced cancers. Broader study findings: Antigen specificity of clonally expanded peripheral T cells was not established.

The CDR3 consists of 14 residues. CDR1 and CDR2 from the germline V gene are SGHTA and FQGNSA. Trimming removed 8 bases from V and 1 base from J; junction bases left unmatched: 3. Peripheral blood came from all dose cohorts at three timepoints. As for this clone: Its antigen is unknown.

The repertoire was sequenced with immunoSEQ multiplex PCR; TCRdb's copy has only in-frame clones and lacks some. The sample has under 110,000 clones; 90% are singletons. The chain carries TRBV7-2 and TRBJ1-2, with TRBD1 matching 11 bases. The receptor's source is an adult with an advanced solid tumor such as melanoma, head and neck, liver or kidney cancer. This material consisted of CD4+ or CD8+ T cells sorted from blood, taken in a trial of the OX40 agonist ivuxolimab. The CDR3 region has the DNA TGTGCCAGCCGGGGACAGGGGGTTAACTATGGCTACACCTTC. Translating gives CASRGQGVNYGYTF.